This TCR beta chain was captured by sequencing in a study of blood T cell repertoires in COVID-19. Turning to the study itself: Samples representing acute and convalescent COVID-19 were sourced from the United States, Italy and Spain. T cells, B-cell-depleted T cells, or PBMCs provided the cDNA or gDNA that served as material.

The CDR3 extends over 16 amino acids. V was pared by 0 bases and J by 9 bases, with 4 bases of the junction left unmatched. Germline CDR1 KGHDR, CDR2 SFDVKD. In the original analysis: Amplified reference gene primers provided the basis for estimating nucleated cell counts. Assay used: immunoSEQ multiplex PCR; TCRdb lists only in-frame clones, some missing. The DNA gave D and trimming, while V, J and clone size come from that table. The sample includes 140,000 or so clones, 80% of them seen just once. Sequencing was carried out using peripheral blood. The chain links TRBV24-1 to TRBJ2-1, with TRBD2 identical over 13 bases. This clonotype originated in a woman between 50 and 59 years old with acute or convalescent COVID-19. CDR3 bases: TGTGCCACCAGTGATTTGACTAGCGGGGGGGCCGGTGAGCAGTTCTTC. It codes for CATSDLTSGGAGEQFF.